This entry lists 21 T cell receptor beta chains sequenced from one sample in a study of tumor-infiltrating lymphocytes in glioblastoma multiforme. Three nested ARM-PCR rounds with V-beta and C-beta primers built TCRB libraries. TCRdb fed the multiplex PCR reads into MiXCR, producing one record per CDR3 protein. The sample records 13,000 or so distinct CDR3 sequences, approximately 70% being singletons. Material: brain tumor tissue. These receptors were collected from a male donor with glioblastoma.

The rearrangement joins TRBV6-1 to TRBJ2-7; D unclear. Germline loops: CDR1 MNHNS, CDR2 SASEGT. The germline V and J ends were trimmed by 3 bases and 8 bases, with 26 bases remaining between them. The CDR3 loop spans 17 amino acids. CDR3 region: CASSDSGLAALQKQQYF. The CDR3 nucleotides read TGTGCCAGCAGTGACTCCGGCCTGGCGGCCCTTCAAAAACAGCAGTACTTC.

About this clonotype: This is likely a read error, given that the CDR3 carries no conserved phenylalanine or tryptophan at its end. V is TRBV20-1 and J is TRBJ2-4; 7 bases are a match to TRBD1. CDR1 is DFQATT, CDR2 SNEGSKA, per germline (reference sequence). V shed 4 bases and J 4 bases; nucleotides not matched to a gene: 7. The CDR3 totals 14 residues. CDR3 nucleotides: TGCAGTGCTACTAAAAGACAGGGTAAAAACATTCAGTACATC. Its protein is CSATKRQGKNIQYI.

The CDR3 sequence: CSVDRVAETQYF. CDR3 in DNA: TGCAGCGTCGACAGGGTGGCGGAGACCCAGTACTTC. The rearrangement uses TRBV29-1 and TRBJ2-5; 7 bases agree with TRBD1. CDR3 length equals 12 residues. Trimming at V came to 6 bases and at J to 5 bases, leaving 6 bases not matched to a gene. Germline CDR1 and CDR2: SQVTM and ANQGSEA.

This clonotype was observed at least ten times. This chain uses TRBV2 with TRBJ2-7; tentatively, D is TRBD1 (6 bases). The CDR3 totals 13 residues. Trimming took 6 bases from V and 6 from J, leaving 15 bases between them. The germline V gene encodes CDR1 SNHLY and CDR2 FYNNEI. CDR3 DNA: TGTGCCAGCAGGCCCGACTGGGGGCTCGAGCAGTACTTC. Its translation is CASRPDWGLEQYF.

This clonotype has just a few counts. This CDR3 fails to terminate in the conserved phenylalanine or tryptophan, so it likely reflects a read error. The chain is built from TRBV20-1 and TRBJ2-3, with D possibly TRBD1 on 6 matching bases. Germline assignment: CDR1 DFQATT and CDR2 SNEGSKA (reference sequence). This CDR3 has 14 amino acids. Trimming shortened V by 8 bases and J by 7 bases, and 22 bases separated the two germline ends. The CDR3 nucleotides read TGCAGTATTAGAGATGCTCAGGGGCGAAATACGCAGTATTTG. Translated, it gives CSIRDAQGRNTQYL.

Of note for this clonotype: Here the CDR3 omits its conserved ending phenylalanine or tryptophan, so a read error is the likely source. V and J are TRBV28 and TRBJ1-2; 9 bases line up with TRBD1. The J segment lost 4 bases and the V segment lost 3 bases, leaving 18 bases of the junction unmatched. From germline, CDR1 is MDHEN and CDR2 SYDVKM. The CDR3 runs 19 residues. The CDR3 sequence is CASSFGGMEAWTGVYGYTL. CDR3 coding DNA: TGTGCCAGCAGTTTTGGGGGAATGGAGGCCTGGACAGGGGTCTATGGCTACACCCTC.

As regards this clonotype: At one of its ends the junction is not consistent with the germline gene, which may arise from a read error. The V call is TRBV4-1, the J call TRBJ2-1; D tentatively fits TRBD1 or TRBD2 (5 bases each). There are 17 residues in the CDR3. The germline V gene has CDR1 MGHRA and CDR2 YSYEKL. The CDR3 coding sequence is TGCGCCCGCAGCCAAGGGACGGGGAGAAGCTCCTGCAATGAACAGTTCTTC. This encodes CARSQGTGRSSCNEQFF.

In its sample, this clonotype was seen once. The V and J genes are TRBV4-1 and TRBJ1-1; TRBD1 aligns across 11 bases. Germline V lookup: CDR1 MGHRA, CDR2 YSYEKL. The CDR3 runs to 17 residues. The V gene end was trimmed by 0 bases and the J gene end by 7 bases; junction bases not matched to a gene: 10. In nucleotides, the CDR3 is TGCGCCAGCAGCCAAGATCCTCCGGACAGGGGGCAGGATGAAGCTTTCTTT. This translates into CASSQDPPDRGQDEAFF.

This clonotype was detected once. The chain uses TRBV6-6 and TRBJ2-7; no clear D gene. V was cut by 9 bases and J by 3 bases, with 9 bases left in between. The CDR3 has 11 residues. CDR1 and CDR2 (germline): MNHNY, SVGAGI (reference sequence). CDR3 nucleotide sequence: TGTGCCAGTAGTCCCGACTACGAGCAGTACTTC. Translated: CASSPDYEQYF.

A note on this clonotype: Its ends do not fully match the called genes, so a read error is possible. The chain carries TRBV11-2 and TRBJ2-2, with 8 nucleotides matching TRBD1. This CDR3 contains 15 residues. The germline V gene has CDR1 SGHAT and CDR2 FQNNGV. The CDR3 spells CASSLQGGSTGELFF. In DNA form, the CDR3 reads TGTGCAAGCAGCTTACAGGGGGGATCAACCGGGGAGCTGTTTTTT.

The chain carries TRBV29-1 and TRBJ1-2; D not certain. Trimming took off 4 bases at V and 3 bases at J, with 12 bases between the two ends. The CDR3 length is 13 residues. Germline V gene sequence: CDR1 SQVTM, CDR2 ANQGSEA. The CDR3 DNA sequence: TGCAGCGTTGCACAAGGACTGGACTATGGCTACACCTTC. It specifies CSVAQGLDYGYTF.

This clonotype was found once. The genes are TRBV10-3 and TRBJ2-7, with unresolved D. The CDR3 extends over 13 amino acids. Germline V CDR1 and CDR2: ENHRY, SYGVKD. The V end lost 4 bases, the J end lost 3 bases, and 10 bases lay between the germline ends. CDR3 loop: CAISVNNSYEQYF. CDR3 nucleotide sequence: TGTGCCATCAGTGTGAACAACAGCTACGAGCAGTACTTC.

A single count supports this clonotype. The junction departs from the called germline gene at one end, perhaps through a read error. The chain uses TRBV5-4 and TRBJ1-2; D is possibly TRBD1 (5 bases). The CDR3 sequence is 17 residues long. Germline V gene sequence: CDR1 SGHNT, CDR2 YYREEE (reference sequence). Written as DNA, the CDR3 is TGTGCCTGCAGCTCGGATTCAGGGAGAGCCCTAACTATGGGCTACACCTTC. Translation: CACSSDSGRALTMGYTF.

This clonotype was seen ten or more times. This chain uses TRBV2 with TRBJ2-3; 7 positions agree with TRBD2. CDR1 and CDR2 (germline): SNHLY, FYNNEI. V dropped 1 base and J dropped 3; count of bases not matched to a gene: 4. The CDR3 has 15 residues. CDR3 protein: CASSEGGSGTDTQYF. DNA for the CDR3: TGTGCCAGCAGTGAAGGCGGGAGTGGGACAGATACGCAGTATTTT.

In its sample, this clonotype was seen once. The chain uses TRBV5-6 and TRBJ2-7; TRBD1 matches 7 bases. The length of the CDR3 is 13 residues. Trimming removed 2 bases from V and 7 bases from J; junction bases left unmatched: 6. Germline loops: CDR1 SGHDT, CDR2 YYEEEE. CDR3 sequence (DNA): TGTGCCAGCAGCTTCGGGACAGTCTGGGAGCAGTACTTC. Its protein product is CASSFGTVWEQYF.

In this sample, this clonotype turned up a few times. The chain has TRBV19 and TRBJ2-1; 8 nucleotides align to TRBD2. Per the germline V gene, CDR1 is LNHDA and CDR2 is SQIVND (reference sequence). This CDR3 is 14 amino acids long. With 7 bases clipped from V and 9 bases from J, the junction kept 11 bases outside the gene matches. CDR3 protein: CASTPGLGGGEQFF. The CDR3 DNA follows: TGTGCCAGTACCCCGGGACTAGGGGGGGGTGAGCAGTTCTTC. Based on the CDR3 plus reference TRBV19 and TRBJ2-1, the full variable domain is DGGITQSPKYLFRKEGQNVTLSCEQNLNHDAMYWYRQDPGQGLRLIYYSQIVNDFQKGDIAEGYSVSREKKESFPLTVTSAQKNPTAFYLCASTPGLGGGEQFFGPGTRLTVL.

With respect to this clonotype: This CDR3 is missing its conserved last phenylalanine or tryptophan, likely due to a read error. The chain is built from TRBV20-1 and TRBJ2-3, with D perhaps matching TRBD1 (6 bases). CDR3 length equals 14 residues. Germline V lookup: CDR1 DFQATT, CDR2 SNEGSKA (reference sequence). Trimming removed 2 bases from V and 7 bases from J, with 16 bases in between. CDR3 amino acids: CSARNAQGRNTQYS. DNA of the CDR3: TGCAGTGCTAGAAATGCTCAGGGGCGAAATACGCAGTATTCT.

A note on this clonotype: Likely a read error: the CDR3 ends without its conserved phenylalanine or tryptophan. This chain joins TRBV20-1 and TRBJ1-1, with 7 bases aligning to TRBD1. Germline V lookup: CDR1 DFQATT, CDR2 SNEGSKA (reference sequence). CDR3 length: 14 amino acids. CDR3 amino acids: CSASRQGVNTEAFY. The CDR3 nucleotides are TGCAGCGCGTCGAGACAGGGAGTAAACACTGAAGCTTTCTAT.

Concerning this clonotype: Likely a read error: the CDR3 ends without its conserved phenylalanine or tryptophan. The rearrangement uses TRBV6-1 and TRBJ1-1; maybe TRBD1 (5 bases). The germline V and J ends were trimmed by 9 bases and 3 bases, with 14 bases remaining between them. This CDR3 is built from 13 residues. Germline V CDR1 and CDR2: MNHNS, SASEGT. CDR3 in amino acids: CARRPPGYTEAFI. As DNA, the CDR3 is TGTGCCAGGCGCCCGCCAGGGTACACTGAAGCTTTCATT.

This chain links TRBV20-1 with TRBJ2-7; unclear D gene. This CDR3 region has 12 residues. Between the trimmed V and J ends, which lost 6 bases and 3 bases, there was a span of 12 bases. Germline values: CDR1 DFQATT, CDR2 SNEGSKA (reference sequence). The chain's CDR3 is CSANDQCYEQYF. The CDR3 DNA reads TGCAGTGCCAACGATCAGTGCTACGAGCAGTACTTC.

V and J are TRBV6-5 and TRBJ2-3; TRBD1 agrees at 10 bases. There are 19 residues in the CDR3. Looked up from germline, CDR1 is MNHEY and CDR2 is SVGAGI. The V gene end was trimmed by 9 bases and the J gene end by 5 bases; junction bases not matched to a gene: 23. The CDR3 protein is CARKPRERTGGRSLDTQYF. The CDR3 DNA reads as TGTGCCAGAAAACCCCGTGAACGGACAGGGGGTAGGTCGCTAGATACGCAGTATTTT.